This passage covers 16 T cell receptor beta chains from one sample sequenced in a study of cytomegalovirus exposure and HLA in healthy donors. PCR primers comprised 60 Vbeta and 13 Jbeta primers. Sequenced by immunoSEQ multiplex PCR; TCRdb stores in-frame clones only, minus some. The table records over 150,000 clones, 80% of them present only once. The sequencing sample was made of PBMCs. The receptor source for this set is a human donor in good health.

This clone was seen a few times. V usage is TRBV5-1 and J usage is TRBJ2-3; 12 bases are shared with TRBD2. Germline CDR1 SGHRS, CDR2 YFSETQ. The CDR3 is 18 amino acids. V gave up 4 bases and J gave up 2 bases; unmatched junction bases: 11. Here the CDR3 DNA reads TGCGCCAGCAGCCTGACCATCCTAGCGGGGGGGAACACAGATACGCAGTATTTT. Protein product: CASSLTILAGGNTDTQYF.

This chain links TRBV13 with TRBJ2-7, with TRBD1 identical over 12 bases. The CDR3 runs 15 residues. J lost 4 bases, V lost 5 bases, and 6 bases had no gene match. The V gene's germline CDR1 is PRHDT and CDR2 FYEKMQ (reference sequence). The CDR3 DNA sequence: TGTGCCAGCAGCCACCGGGACAGGGGGCCATACGAGCAGTACTTC. Amino acid sequence: CASSHRDRGPYEQYF.

The chain has TRBV7-6 and TRBJ1-2; 9 nucleotides match TRBD1. The CDR3 length is 15 residues. The germline V gene has CDR1 SGHVS and CDR2 FNYEAQ. Trimming cost V 1 base and J 2 bases; bases outside gene matches: 2. For the CDR3, the DNA is TGTGCCAGCAGCTTAGGGACAGGGGAGAACTATGGCTACACCTTC. Amino acid sequence: CASSLGTGENYGYTF.

The chain links TRBV7-8 to TRBJ2-5; 13 bases agree with TRBD2. The DNA matches TRBJ2-7 better at its end, which makes the J call doubtful. CDR1 SGHVS and CDR2 FQNEAQ come from the germline V gene. This CDR3 comprises 18 residues. CDR3 sequence (DNA): TGTGCCAGCAGCTTTGGGACTAGCGGGGTGGAGTTCTTCTACGAGCAGTACTTC. Its protein product is CASSFGTSGVEFFYEQYF.

This clone was detected a few times. The V and J genes are TRBV5-6 and TRBJ2-1, with 12 nucleotides matching TRBD1. In germline, CDR1 is SGHDT, CDR2 YYEEEE. The CDR3 totals 19 residues. Trimming cost V 4 bases and J 4 bases; bases outside gene matches: 15. The CDR3 sequence is CASSPGTGGMPQDYNEQFF. In nucleotides, the CDR3 is TGTGCCAGCAGCCCAGGGACAGGGGGCATGCCCCAGGATTACAATGAGCAGTTCTTC.

The chain joins TRBV9 to TRBJ2-2; D call uncertain. The V end lost 1 base, the J end lost 4 bases, and 5 bases lay between the germline ends. Per germline, CDR1 SGDLS and CDR2 YYNGEE. The length of the CDR3 is 13 residues. CDR3 nucleotides: TGTGCCAGCAGCGTAAGAGCCACCGGGGAGCTGTTTTTT. This gives the protein CASSVRATGELFF.

V usage is TRBV4-1 and J usage is TRBJ1-2, with D unclear. V lost 0 bases to trimming and J lost 4 bases, with 12 bases between them. The CDR3 is made up of 15 amino acids. Per germline, CDR1 MGHRA and CDR2 YSYEKL. CDR3 region: CASSQDYEVPYGYTF. As DNA, the CDR3 is TGCGCCAGCAGCCAAGATTACGAGGTCCCCTATGGCTACACCTTC.

The genes are TRBV7-9 and TRBJ1-1; a weak D match, TRBD1 (6 bases). Trimming left V 5 bases short and J 0 bases short, with 13 bases between. Germline-derived CDR1 and CDR2 are SEHNR and FQNEAQ (reference sequence). CDR3 length equals 15 residues. The CDR3, as DNA: TGTGCCAGCAGCCAAGGACAGAACATGAACACTGAAGCTTTCTTT. It yields the protein CASSQGQNMNTEAFF.

The CDR3 protein is CASSLRTGGVRDTQYF. The CDR3 nucleotides are TGTGCCAGCAGCTTAAGGACGGGAGGGGTCAGAGATACGCAGTATTTT. V gene TRBV5-8 combines with J gene TRBJ2-3; TRBD2 agrees at 8 bases. From germline, CDR1 is SGHTS and CDR2 YDEGEE. The CDR3 covers 16 residues. Trimming took 2 bases from V and 5 from J; bases not matched to a gene: 10.

CDR3 sequence reads: CASSRRSFETQYF. As DNA, the CDR3 is TGCGCCAGCAGCCGACGGAGTTTTGAGACCCAGTACTTC. The chain has TRBV4-1 and TRBJ2-5; D uncertain. CDR1 and CDR2 from the germline V gene are MGHRA and YSYEKL. Trimming left V 4 bases short and J 5 bases short, with 11 bases between. The CDR3 runs 13 residues.

The DNA for the CDR3 is TGCGCCAGCAGATCCGGGACAGGGGGTCCGACTGAAGCTTTCTTT. This gives the protein CASRSGTGGPTEAFF. The chain recombines TRBV5-1 with TRBJ1-1; 11 bases agree with TRBD1. The CDR3 is 15 amino acids. With 5 bases clipped from V and 5 bases from J, the junction kept 8 bases outside the gene matches. CDR1 and CDR2 from the germline V gene are SGHRS and YFSETQ.

The chain recombines TRBV9 with TRBJ2-7; D is unresolved. Germline CDR1 is SGDLS and CDR2 is YYNGEE. The CDR3 contains 14 residues. The V end was cut by 0 bases, the J end by 4 bases, with 11 bases between. The CDR3 region is CASSVDGSGYEQYF. The CDR3 coding sequence is TGTGCCAGCAGCGTAGACGGATCCGGGTACGAGCAGTACTTC. Based on the CDR3 plus reference TRBV9 and TRBJ2-7, the full variable domain is DSGVTQTPKHLITATGQRVTLRCSPRSGDLSVYWYQQSLDQGLQFLIQYYNGEERAKGNILERFSAQQFPDLHSELNLSSLELGDSALYFCASSVDGSGYEQYFGPGTRLTVT.

The chain joins TRBV11-3 to TRBJ1-1, with D uncertain. The CDR3 totals 16 residues. Deletions cut 2 bases from V and 4 bases from J, with 17 bases between. Germline V lookup: CDR1 SGHNT, CDR2 YENEEA. In nucleotides, the CDR3 is TGTGCCAGCAGCTTATACCCTACTTTCAGGCCCACTGAAGCTTTCTTT. It specifies CASSLYPTFRPTEAFF.

This chain links TRBV5-6 with TRBJ2-5, with D tentatively TRBD2 (6 bases). Trimming pared 5 bases from V and 3 bases from J, leaving 11 bases between. There are 13 residues in the CDR3. Per the germline V gene, CDR1 is SGHDT and CDR2 is YYEEEE. For the CDR3, the DNA is TGTGCCAGCAGTTGGGGAGGAGAAGAGACCCAGTACTTC. Translation gives CASSWGGEETQYF. Full variable domain (remainder filled in from reference TRBV5-6 and TRBJ2-5): DAGVTQSPTHLIKTRGQQVTLRCSPKSGHDTVSWYQQALGQGPQFIFQYYEEEERQRGNFPDRFSGHQFPNYSSELNVNALLLGDSALYLCASSWGGEETQYFGPGTRLLVL.

The chain is built from TRBV5-1 and TRBJ2-3, with TRBD1 matching 8 bases. Germline CDR1 reads SGHRS; CDR2 reads YFSETQ. CDR3 size: 17 residues. After removal of 3 bases from V and 5 bases from J, the junction contained 14 bases not matched to a gene. The CDR3 nucleotides are TGCGCCAGCAGCTACTTAACCGGGACAGGATCGGTAGATACGCAGTATTTT. It yields the protein CASSYLTGTGSVDTQYF.

This clone has just a few counts. V and J are TRBV9 and TRBJ2-7, with 8 bases fitting TRBD1. The J segment lost 3 bases and the V segment lost 4 bases, leaving 9 bases of the junction unmatched. This CDR3 is built from 15 residues. Germline-derived CDR1 and CDR2 are SGDLS and YYNGEE. CDR3 region: CASSSLDREGYEQYF. CDR3 in DNA: TGTGCCAGCAGCAGCCTGGACAGGGAAGGCTACGAGCAGTACTTC. Full variable domain (rest looked up from reference TRBV9 and TRBJ2-7): DSGVTQTPKHLITATGQRVTLRCSPRSGDLSVYWYQQSLDQGLQFLIQYYNGEERAKGNILERFSAQQFPDLHSELNLSSLELGDSALYFCASSSLDREGYEQYFGPGTRLTVT.